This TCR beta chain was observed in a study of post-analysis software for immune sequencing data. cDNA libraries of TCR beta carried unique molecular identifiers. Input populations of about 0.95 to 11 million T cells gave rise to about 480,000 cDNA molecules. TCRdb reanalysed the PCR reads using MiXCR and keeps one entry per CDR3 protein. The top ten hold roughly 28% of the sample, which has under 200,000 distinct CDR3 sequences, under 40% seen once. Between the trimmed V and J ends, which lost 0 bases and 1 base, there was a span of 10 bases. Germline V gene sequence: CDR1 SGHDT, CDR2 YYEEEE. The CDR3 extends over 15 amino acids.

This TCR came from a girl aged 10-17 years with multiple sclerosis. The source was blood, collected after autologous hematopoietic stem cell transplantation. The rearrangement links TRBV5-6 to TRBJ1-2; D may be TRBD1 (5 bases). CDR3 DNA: TGTGCCAGCAGCTTGGCGGGGGAGGGTAACTATGGCTACACCTTC. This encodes CASSLAGEGNYGYTF.